This T cell receptor (beta chain) was obtained from a study of cytomegalovirus exposure and HLA in healthy donors. Looking at the study overall: In a later analysis, it was reported that the roughly 120 validation repertoires had been produced on the same platform as the roughly 610 repertoires belonging to the first cohort.

The table came from immunoSEQ multiplex PCR; TCRdb's copy has only in-frame clones and leaves some out. The sample shows 140,000 to 150,000 clones, 94% of them seen only once. Trimming removed 3 bases from V and 2 bases from J, with 11 bases in between. The CDR3 sequence is 14 residues long. Per germline, CDR1 MDHEN and CDR2 SYDVKM. Sequencing was performed on PBMCs. This receptor was taken from a man aged 18 to 30 in good health and CMV-seropositive. The chain carries TRBV28 and TRBJ2-7, with D perhaps TRBD2 (5 bases). The CDR3 region has the DNA TGTGCCAGCAGTTTTAGCGATACCCCCTACGAGCAGTACTTC. Amino acids: CASSFSDTPYEQYF.